This T cell receptor (beta chain) was captured by sequencing in a study of technical replicates of blood from several donors. This clone was detected only a few times. The CDR3 length is 13 residues. V lost 4 bases and J 10 bases, leaving 16 bases between the germline ends. The V gene's germline CDR1 is MNHEY and CDR2 SVGAGI. Using immunoSEQ multiplex PCR, the repertoire was profiled, and TCRdb retains in-frame clones only, with some absent. The top ten hold approximately 0.21% of the sample, which has under 100,000 clones, 95% seen once. This TCR derives from a human donor in good health. The chain recombines TRBV6-5 with TRBJ1-1; D unresolved. Sequenced: T cells isolated from PBMCs. The CDR3 spells CASSSTTVRGAFF. The CDR3 nucleotides read TGTGCCAGCAGTTCCACCACGGTTCGGGGAGCTTTCTTT.